Below are 12 T cell receptor beta chains sequenced from a single sample in a study of blood T cell repertoires in COVID-19. Assay used: immunoSEQ multiplex PCR; TCRdb lists only in-frame clones, some missing. The sample holds 62,000 or so clones, roughly 89% seen once. Sequenced material: peripheral blood. The receptors originated from a man aged 45-65 years with active COVID-19.

The CDR3 nucleotides are TGCGCCAGCAGCAAACTAGCGGGGGTTGGGGAGACCCAGTACTTC. Protein: CASSKLAGVGETQYF. The chain couples TRBV5-1 to TRBJ2-5; TRBD2 aligns across 11 bases. CDR3 length equals 15 residues. Germline assignment: CDR1 SGHRS and CDR2 YFSETQ. V shed 4 bases and J 5 bases; nucleotides not matched to a gene: 7.

The chain carries TRBV29-1 and TRBJ2-7; no reliable D call. Trimming left V 5 bases short and J 3 bases short, with 8 bases between. Germline-derived CDR1 and CDR2 are SQVTM and ANQGSEA. The CDR3 runs 11 residues. Here the CDR3 DNA reads TGCAGCGTTTACACCAACTACGAGCAGTACTTC. It is translated as CSVYTNYEQYF.

This clone was picked up one time. At one end the junction does not follow the germline gene, possibly because of a read error. The chain links TRBV2 to TRBJ2-7, with 10 bases lining up with TRBD1. This CDR3 contains 16 residues. Germline V lookup: CDR1 SNHLY, CDR2 FYNNEI. In DNA form, the CDR3 reads TGTGCCAGCAGCCCCCCCCCGGGACAGGGGTATATAGGGTCGGTCTTC. Its translation: CASSPPPGQGYIGSVF.

This rearrangement joins TRBV7-2 to TRBJ1-5, with 8 bases lining up with TRBD1. Germline V gene sequence: CDR1 SGHTA, CDR2 FQGNSA. Trimming took 4 bases from V and 2 from J; bases not matched to a gene: 4. The CDR3 totals 15 residues. The CDR3 loop is CASSSQGAGNQPQHF. CDR3 nucleotide sequence: TGTGCCAGCAGCTCCCAGGGGGCGGGCAATCAGCCCCAGCATTTT.

V is TRBV2 and J is TRBJ2-2, with TRBD1 as a possible D gene (6 bases). Deletions cut 6 bases from V and 6 bases from J, with 14 bases between. The CDR3 runs 14 residues. CDR1 SNHLY and CDR2 FYNNEI come from the germline V gene. The CDR3 coding sequence is TGTGCCAGCAGATACGGGACATCGGCCGGGGAGCTGTTTTTT. Its protein is CASRYGTSAGELFF.

This chain uses TRBV7-8 with TRBJ1-2; the D is unclear. Germline V gene lookup returns CDR1 SGHVS and CDR2 FQNEAQ. Trimming stripped 0 bases from V and 6 bases from J, with 11 bases between. The CDR3 runs 14 residues. DNA of the CDR3: TGTGCCAGCAGCTTAGCGATAGGAGTGGATGGCTACACCTTC. It is translated as CASSLAIGVDGYTF.

The chain links TRBV2 to TRBJ1-4; D possibly corresponds to TRBD1 (6 bases). CDR1 and CDR2 from the germline V gene are SNHLY and FYNNEI. The V end lost 0 bases, the J end lost 8 bases, and 13 bases lay between the germline ends. CDR3 length: 15 amino acids. The DNA for the CDR3 is TGTGCCAGCAGTGAAGCGCGGGGGGGCTGGGAAAAACTGTTTTTT. Protein: CASSEARGGWEKLFF.

The chain has TRBV2 and TRBJ2-7; TRBD1 aligns across 11 bases. Germline V gives CDR1 SNHLY, CDR2 FYNNEI. The CDR3 runs to 15 residues. V was clipped by 6 bases and J by 2 bases; unmatched bases: 6. The CDR3 protein is CASSLGQGVPYEQYF. CDR3 nucleotides: TGTGCCAGCAGCCTGGGACAGGGGGTCCCCTACGAGCAGTACTTC.

This rearrangement joins TRBV7-2 to TRBJ1-2; a possible D gene is TRBD1 (6 bases). The V end lost 5 bases, the J end lost 4 bases, and 14 bases lay between the germline ends. Germline-derived CDR1 and CDR2 are SGHTA and FQGNSA. There are 14 residues in the CDR3. This chain's CDR3 is CASSPVSRGYGYTF. The CDR3 DNA reads as TGTGCCAGCAGCCCAGTATCCAGGGGCTATGGCTACACCTTC. Combining the CDR3 with reference TRBV7-2 and TRBJ1-2 gives the whole variable domain GAGVSQSPSNKVTEKGKDVELRCDPISGHTALYWYRQSLGQGLEFLIYFQGNSAPDKSGLPSDRFSAERTGGSVSTLTIQRTQQEDSAVYLCASSPVSRGYGYTFGSGTRLTVV.

The gene calls are TRBV5-1 and TRBJ1-1, with 7 bases that match TRBD1. The CDR3 length is 13 residues. The germline V gene has CDR1 SGHRS and CDR2 YFSETQ. Trimming at V came to 3 bases and at J to 4 bases, leaving 3 bases not matched to a gene. In DNA form, the CDR3 reads TGCGCCAGCAGCTCGCAGGGGGGCACTGAAGCTTTCTTT. Protein sequence: CASSSQGGTEAFF.

The chain joins TRBV10-2 to TRBJ1-1; 7 bases align to TRBD1. The CDR3 is 14 residues long. V was clipped by 2 bases and J by 1 base; unmatched bases: 1. The germline gives CDR1 WSHSY, CDR2 SAAADI. The CDR3 region has the DNA TGCGCCAGCAGTGAGCACAGGGGGAACACTGAAGCTTTCTTT. It encodes CASSEHRGNTEAFF.

The genes are TRBV19 and TRBJ1-5, with D possibly being TRBD1 (5 bases). The V end lost 7 bases, the J end lost 5 bases, and 12 bases lay between the germline ends. The CDR3 spans 13 residues. Germline V gene lookup returns CDR1 LNHDA and CDR2 SQIVND (reference sequence). This CDR3 reads CASNHQGYQPQHF. In DNA, the CDR3 is TGTGCCAGTAATCACCAGGGTTATCAGCCCCAGCATTTT.